This TCR beta chain was sequenced in a study of blood T cell repertoires in COVID-19. Whole-study context: Whether acute or convalescent, the COVID-19 samples came from the United States, Italy and Spain. In each case, the material was cDNA or gDNA derived from T cells, B-cell-depleted T cells, or PBMCs.

This CDR3 region has 13 residues. Germline values: CDR1 DFQATT, CDR2 SNEGSKA (reference sequence). V gave up 3 bases and J gave up 7 bases, with 13 bases separating them. In the study's own analysis: Estimates of nucleated cell counts were drawn from the amplification of reference gene primers. The table came from immunoSEQ multiplex PCR; TCRdb's copy has only in-frame clones and leaves some out. D and trimming come from the DNA, and the V and J calls and clone size come from that table. The sample includes over 50,000 clones, around four fifths of them seen just once. The source is a man between 65 and 85 years old with acute or convalescent COVID-19. Input material: peripheral blood. The chain is built from TRBV20-1 and TRBJ2-1; perhaps TRBD1 as D (5 bases). CDR3 DNA: TGCAGTGCTAGTCTCCAGGGTTGGAATGAGCAGTTCTTC. The encoded protein is CSASLQGWNEQFF.